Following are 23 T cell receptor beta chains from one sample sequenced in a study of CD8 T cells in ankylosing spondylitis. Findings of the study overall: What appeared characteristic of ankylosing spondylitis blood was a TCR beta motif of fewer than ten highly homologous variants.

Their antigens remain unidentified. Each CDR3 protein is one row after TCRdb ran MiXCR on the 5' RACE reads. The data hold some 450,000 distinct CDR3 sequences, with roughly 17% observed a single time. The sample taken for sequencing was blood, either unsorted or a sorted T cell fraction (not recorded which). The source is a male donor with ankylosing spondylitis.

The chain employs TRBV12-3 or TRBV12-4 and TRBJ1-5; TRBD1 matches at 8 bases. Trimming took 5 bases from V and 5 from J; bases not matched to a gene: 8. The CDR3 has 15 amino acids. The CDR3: CASSLGQGGDQPQHF. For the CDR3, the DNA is TGTGCCAGCAGTCTCGGACAGGGAGGGGATCAGCCCCAGCATTTT.

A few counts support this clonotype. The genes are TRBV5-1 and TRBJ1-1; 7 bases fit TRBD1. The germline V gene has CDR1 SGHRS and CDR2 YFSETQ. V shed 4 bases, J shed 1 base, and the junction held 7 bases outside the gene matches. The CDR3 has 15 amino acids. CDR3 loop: CASSPRGQWNTEAFF. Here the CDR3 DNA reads TGCGCCAGCAGCCCCCGGGGACAGTGGAACACTGAAGCTTTCTTT.

The CDR3 region is CASSQRLATGPYYGYTF. DNA for the CDR3: TGTGCCAGCAGCCAAAGATTGGCGACAGGGCCCTACTATGGCTACACCTTC. This chain uses TRBV3-1 with TRBJ1-2; 7 bases map to TRBD1. This CDR3 is built from 17 residues. Trimming removed 2 bases from V and 3 bases from J; junction bases left unmatched: 12. The germline V gene has CDR1 LGHDT and CDR2 YNNKEL (reference sequence).

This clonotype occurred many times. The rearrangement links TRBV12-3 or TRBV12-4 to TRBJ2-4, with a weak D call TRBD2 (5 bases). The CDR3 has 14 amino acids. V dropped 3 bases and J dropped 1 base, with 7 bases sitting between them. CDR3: CASSFREAKNIQYF. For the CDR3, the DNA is TGTGCCAGCAGTTTTAGGGAGGCCAAAAACATTCAGTACTTC.

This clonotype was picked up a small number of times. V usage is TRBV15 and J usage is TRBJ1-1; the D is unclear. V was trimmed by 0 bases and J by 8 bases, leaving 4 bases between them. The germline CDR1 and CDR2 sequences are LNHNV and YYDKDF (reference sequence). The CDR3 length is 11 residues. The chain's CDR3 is CATSRDREAFF. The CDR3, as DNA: TGTGCCACCAGCAGAGACAGGGAAGCTTTCTTT.

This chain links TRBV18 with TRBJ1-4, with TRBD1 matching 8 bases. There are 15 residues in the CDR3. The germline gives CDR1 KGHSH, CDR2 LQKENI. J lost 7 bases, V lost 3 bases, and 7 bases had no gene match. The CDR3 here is CASSPGDRPGEKLFF. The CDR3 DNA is TGTGCCAGCTCACCCGGGGACAGGCCGGGTGAAAAACTGTTTTTT.

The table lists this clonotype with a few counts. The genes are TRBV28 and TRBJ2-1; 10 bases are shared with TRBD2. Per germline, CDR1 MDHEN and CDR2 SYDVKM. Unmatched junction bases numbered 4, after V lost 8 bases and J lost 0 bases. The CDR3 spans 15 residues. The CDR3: CASDSGGSSYNEQFF. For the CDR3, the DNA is TGTGCCAGCGATAGCGGGGGGAGCTCCTACAATGAGCAGTTCTTC.

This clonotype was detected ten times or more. The CDR3: CASRLAGVDTQYF. As DNA, the CDR3 is TGTGCCAGCAGGCTAGCGGGAGTTGATACGCAGTATTTT. The rearrangement joins TRBV12-3 or TRBV12-4 to TRBJ2-3, with 10 bases that match TRBD2. The trim removed 6 bases at V and 6 bases at J, leaving 3 bases unmatched. There are 13 residues in the CDR3.

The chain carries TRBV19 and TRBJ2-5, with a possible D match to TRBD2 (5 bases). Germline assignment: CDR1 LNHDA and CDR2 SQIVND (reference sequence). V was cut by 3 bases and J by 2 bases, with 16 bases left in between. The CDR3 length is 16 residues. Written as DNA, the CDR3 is TGTGCCAGTAGTATCGTGGGCAAGCGAGGGCAAGAGACCCAGTACTTC. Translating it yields CASSIVGKRGQETQYF.

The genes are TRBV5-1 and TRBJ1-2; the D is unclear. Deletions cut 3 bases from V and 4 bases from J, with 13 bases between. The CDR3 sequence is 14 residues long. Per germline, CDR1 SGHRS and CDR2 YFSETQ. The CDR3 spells CASSSAAGLYGYTF. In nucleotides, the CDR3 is TGCGCCAGCAGCTCGGCCGCGGGTCTCTATGGCTACACCTTC.

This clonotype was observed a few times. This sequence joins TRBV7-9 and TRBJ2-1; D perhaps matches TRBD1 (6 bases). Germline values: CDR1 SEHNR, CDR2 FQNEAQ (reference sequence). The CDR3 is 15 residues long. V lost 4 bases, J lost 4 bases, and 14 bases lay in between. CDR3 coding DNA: TGTGCCAGCAGCTACTTCAGGGGTTCGTACAATGAGCAGTTCTTC. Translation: CASSYFRGSYNEQFF.

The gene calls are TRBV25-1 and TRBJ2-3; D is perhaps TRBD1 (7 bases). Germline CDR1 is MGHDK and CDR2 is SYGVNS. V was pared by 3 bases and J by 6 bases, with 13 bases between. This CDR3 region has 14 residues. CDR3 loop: CASSEAGGRDTQYF. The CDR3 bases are TGTGCCAGCAGTGAGGCAGGGGGGCGGGATACGCAGTATTTT.

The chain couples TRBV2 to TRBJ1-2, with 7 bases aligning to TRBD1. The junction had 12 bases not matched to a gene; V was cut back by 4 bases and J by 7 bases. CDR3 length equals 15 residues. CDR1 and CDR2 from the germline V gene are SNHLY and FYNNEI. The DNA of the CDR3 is TGTGCCAGCAGTGCATGGGACAGACCGAACAGTGGCTACACCTTC. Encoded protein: CASSAWDRPNSGYTF.

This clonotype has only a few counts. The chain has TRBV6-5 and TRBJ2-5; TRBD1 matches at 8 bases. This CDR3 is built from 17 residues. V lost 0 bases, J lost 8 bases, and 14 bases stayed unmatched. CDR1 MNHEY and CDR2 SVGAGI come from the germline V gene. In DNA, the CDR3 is TGTGCCAGCAGTTACTCGGGGAGACAGGGGTCGTTGTATACCCAGTACTTC. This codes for CASSYSGRQGSLYTQYF.

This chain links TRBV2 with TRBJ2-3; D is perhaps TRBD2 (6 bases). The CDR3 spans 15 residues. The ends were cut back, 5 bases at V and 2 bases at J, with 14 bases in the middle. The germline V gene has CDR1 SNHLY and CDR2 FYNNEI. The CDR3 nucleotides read TGTGCCAGCAGTAGAGGGGCGGGGTTCACAGATACGCAGTATTTT. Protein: CASSRGAGFTDTQYF.

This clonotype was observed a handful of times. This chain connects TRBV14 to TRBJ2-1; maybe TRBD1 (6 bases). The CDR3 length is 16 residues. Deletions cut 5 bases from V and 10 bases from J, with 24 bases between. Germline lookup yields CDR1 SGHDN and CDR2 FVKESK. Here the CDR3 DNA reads TGTGCCAGCAGCTATGGACAGACGAATCTTGGCTGGGAGCAGTTCTTC. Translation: CASSYGQTNLGWEQFF. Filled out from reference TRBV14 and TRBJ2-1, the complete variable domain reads EAGVTQFPSHSVIEKGQTVTLRCDPISGHDNLYWYRRVMGKEIKFLLHFVKESKQDESGMPNNRFLAERTGGTYSTLKVQPAELEDSGVYFCASSYGQTNLGWEQFFGPGTRLTVL.

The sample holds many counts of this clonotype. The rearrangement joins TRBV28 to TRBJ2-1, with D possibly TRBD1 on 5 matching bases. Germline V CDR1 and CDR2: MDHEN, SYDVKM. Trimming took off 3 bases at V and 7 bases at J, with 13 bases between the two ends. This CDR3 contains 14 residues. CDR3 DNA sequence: TGTGCCAGCAGTTTGTGGCAGGGTCGGAATGAGCAGTTCTTC. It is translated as CASSLWQGRNEQFF.

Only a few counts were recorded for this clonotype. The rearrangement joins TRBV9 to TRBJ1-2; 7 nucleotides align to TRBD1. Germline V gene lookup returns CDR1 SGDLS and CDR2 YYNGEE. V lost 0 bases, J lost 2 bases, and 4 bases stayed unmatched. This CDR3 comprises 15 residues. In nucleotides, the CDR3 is TGTGCCAGCAGCGTAGAGGGGACAGTCAACTATGGCTACACCTTC. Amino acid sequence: CASSVEGTVNYGYTF.

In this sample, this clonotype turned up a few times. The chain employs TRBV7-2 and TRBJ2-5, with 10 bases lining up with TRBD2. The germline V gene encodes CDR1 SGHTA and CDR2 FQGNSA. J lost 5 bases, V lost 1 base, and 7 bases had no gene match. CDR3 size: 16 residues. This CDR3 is CASSLVRTSGWETQYF. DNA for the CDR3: TGTGCCAGCAGCTTAGTTCGGACTAGCGGCTGGGAGACCCAGTACTTC.

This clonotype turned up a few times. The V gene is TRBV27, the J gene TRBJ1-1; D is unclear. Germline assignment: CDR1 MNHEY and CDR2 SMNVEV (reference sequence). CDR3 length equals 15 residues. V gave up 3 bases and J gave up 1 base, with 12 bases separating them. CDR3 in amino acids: CASSLHGIGNTEAFF. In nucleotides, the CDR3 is TGTGCCAGCAGTTTGCACGGCATAGGGAACACTGAAGCTTTCTTT.

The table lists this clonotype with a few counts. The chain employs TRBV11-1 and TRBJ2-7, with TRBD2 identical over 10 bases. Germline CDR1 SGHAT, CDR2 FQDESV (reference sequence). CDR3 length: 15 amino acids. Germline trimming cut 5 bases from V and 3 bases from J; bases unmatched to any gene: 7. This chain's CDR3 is CASSHGLAANYEQYF. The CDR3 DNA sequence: TGTGCCAGCAGCCACGGACTAGCGGCGAACTACGAGCAGTACTTC.

The CDR3 coding sequence is TGTGCCAGCAGTGAGGGGCAGACCTACGAGCAGTACTTC. It codes for CASSEGQTYEQYF. The gene calls are TRBV28 and TRBJ2-7, with D possibly called TRBD1 or TRBD2 (5 bases each). The CDR3 extends over 13 amino acids. The germline V gene has CDR1 MDHEN and CDR2 SYDVKM. With 5 bases removed from V and 2 bases from J, the gap between germline ends came to 10 bases. The whole variable domain, remainder taken from reference TRBV28 and TRBJ2-7, is DVKVTQSSRYLVKRTGEKVFLECVQDMDHENMFWYRQDPGLGLRLIYFSYDVKMKEKGDIPEGYSVSREKKERFSLILESASTNQTSMYLCASSEGQTYEQYFGPGTRLTVT.

The CDR3 DNA reads TGCAGTGCTAGAGATTTAGGTCAAGAGACCCAGTACTTC. Protein sequence: CSARDLGQETQYF. The rearrangement uses TRBV20-1 and TRBJ2-5; D not certain. Between the trimmed V and J ends, which lost 0 bases and 2 bases, there was a span of 7 bases. CDR1 is DFQATT, CDR2 SNEGSKA, per germline (reference sequence). The CDR3 totals 13 residues.